This TCR beta chain was obtained from a study of cytomegalovirus exposure and HLA in healthy donors (TCRdb year 2017). Regarding the research as a whole: According to an earlier analysis of several hundred of the donors, about 179 million T cells yielded roughly 110 million unique TCR beta sequences and 276 Gb of sequence data. All discovery cohort repertoires had been generated using a single sequencing platform. The study profiled the T cell repertoires of some 610 subjects by immunosequencing and related them to cytomegalovirus serostatus. Donor age, sex, ethnicity and CMV serostatus were collected together with the repertoire data. A later analysis re-analyzed previously published TCR beta repertoires from 550 to 700 donors and added high-resolution HLA genotyping to study TCR occurrence patterns. Typing coverage differed by locus: A, B, C, DRB1 and DQB1 were typed in roughly 629-630 donors, DQA1 in approximately 520, DPA1 in 600 to 610, and DPB1 in approximately 450. The study combined high-throughput TCR immunosequencing, statistical association of individual TCRs with disease status, and machine learning to predict cytomegalovirus infection status. The later analysis used no new phenotypic data to find candidate immune exposures, relying instead on TCR beta sequences and their occurrence across donors. HLA typing included class I and class II loci at four-digit resolution. Among about 360 genotyped donors of the cohort, an average of 235,054 unique TCR beta nucleotide sequences were sequenced per donor, 15% to 20% of them non-productive. The study aimed to test whether cataloging public T cell receptors could reveal signatures of past pathogen exposure. To decide whether each TCR beta V gene segment behaved as functional or pseudogenic, an earlier analysis of some 600 of the donors relied on high-throughput TCR beta sequencing. A handful of DR-DQ haplotypes were handled as single units for association and clustering because linkage in the cohort was strong. A separate validation cohort of approximately 130 different subjects was used in addition to the roughly 720-subject first cohort. A later genetic analysis took genome-wide SNP genotypes for about 55% of the roughly 670 donors and used that subset as a discovery cohort. Approximately 310 gigabases of sequencing data and approximately 92 million unique TCR sequences made up an early release that covered under 750 HLA-typed donors. Among the roughly 390 genotyped donors, roughly 80% belonged to the genetic ancestry cluster associated with self-reported Caucasian donors.

The library was produced with the immunoSEQ multiplex PCR assay. The multiplex PCR relied on a mix of 60 forward primers for TCR Vbeta segments and 13 reverse primers for TCR Jbeta segments. Amplification of the CDR3 region of rearranged TCR beta genes was performed with a multiplex PCR assay on genomic DNA. Amplified TCR beta libraries were sequenced as 87-base-pair reads on the Illumina HiSeq System. Turning to the authors' computational methods: A later analysis counted about 80 million unique TCR beta chains across the 640 or so repertoires, and about 10 million of these chains were shared by at least two donors. A nearest-neighbor algorithm error-corrected the raw reads and collapsed the reads into unique sequences, merging closely related sequences to remove PCR and sequencing errors. V, D and J gene segments were assigned by aligning CDR3 sequences to IMGT reference sequences. For a sequence to be retained, a match of at least six nucleotides was required to both a V gene segment and a J gene segment. Rearrangements were classified as productive when the CDR3 lacked stop codons and remained in frame with V and J, and all other rearrangements were classified as non-productive. Following IMGT convention, CDR3 was defined as the stretch from the second conserved V-encoded cysteine up to the conserved J-encoded phenylalanine. Sequences without an unambiguous match to a single V gene segment were excluded from the earlier analysis of several hundred of the donors. An earlier analysis of a few hundred of the donors called V segments functional above 56.7% productive rearrangements and segregating when the between-donor standard deviation exceeded 5%. To diagnose cytomegalovirus status from the catalog of TCR beta chain sequences, a statistical classification framework was built. In a later analysis, TCR nucleotide sequences were compared against IMGT/GENE-DB human TR gene sequences so that V and J genes could be assigned. Using the TCRdist pipeline, a later analysis assigned CDR3 sequences along with most-parsimonious VDJ recombination scenarios. In a later analysis, each TCR beta chain was defined by its CDR3 amino acid sequence together with its V-gene family, and reads without a unique V-gene family were excluded. In a later analysis, around 600 highly shared, low-generation-probability nucleotide sequences were removed to address suspected cross-contamination and a sequencing artifact. In a later analysis, a clonal expansion index was calculated for each public chain from normalized within-repertoire ranks of inferred template counts. In a later analysis, generation probabilities were computed with a VDJ recombination model fitted to out-of-frame rearrangements, and the resulting probabilities were checked against IGoR. In a later analysis, TCR-TCR, TCR-HLA and TCR-CMV co-occurrence was scored with hypergeometric tests, and a repertoire-size bias correction was applied to TCR pairs. A later analysis estimated false discovery rates by permuting HLA or CMV assignments 20 times. In a later analysis, co-occurring TCRs were grouped with DBSCAN, and TCRdist sequence similarity was added when clustering was performed within HLA-allele-positive subsets. For co-occurrence clustering, repertoires with fewer than 30,000 or more than 120,000 public chains were excluded, along with four or five repertoires with anomalous nucleotide sharing. Entries here come from immuneACCESS through TCRdb and include only in-frame sequences with V and J called. Some clones fail to appear in such tables; in the studies checked, an unresolved V gene covers under half of the shortfall, and the cause of the remainder is unknown. V, J and clone size are those of that table, while D and trimming were read from the DNA. Counted in this sample were hundreds of thousands of clones; around 70% of them appeared once. The biggest ten clones account for about 3% of the sample.

Paper-wide results and their limitations: In vitro tests confirmed that a few of the cytomegalovirus-associated TCR beta chains recognize cytomegalovirus antigens. Linkage disequilibrium might explain the correlated functional status among segregating V segments, but an unknown experimental factor could not be ruled out. In this cohort, only TCR beta chains were sequenced, and detectable features were limited by the absence of alpha or paired-chain data. Because the 87-base-pair reads could not distinguish some IMGT-functional V segments, including TRBV6-2 and TRBV6-3, those segments were excluded. A later analysis associated 16,951 TCR beta sequences with specific HLA alleles at a false discovery rate of 0.05. The authors suggested that the approach could potentially be generalized to other disease states and immunological phenotypes. According to a later genetic analysis, donors in an Asian-associated ancestry cluster had fewer N-insertions in productive TCRs than the roughly 660-donor mean. The classifier was reported to diagnose cytomegalovirus status with high specificity and sensitivity in both the original and validation cohorts. Strong co-occurrence of HLA alleles, especially DR and DQ, made assigning TCR associations to individual alleles difficult. A further reported finding was that TCR beta sequences accurately predicted the HLA-A and HLA-B alleles for most subjects in the first cohort. V-gene and J-gene trimming of TCR beta chains was associated with a missense DCLRE1C variant in a later genetic analysis, and the association was replicated in an independent cohort. Because some donors lacked HLA typing at each locus, the association tests relied only on the typed subset. The earlier analysis of almost 600 of the donors excluded approximately 17 rarely observed V segments, including chromosome 9 orphons, because counts were too low. CMV serostatus was the only immune exposure information available for the cohort. The sequencing pipeline was judged likely to have produced a cluster of highly shared sequence variants as a technical artifact. In a later analysis, HLA-associated TCR beta chains showed more clonal expansion and lower generation probabilities than non-associated chains that were equally common. Sequencing depth was assumed to be roughly uniform across donors in the presence/absence analyses, though that assumption may not hold. According to a later analysis, most CMV-associated TCR beta chains appeared to be HLA-restricted, and the HLA associations seemed to be driven largely by CMV exposure. In the study, some 160 TCR beta chains were listed as associated with cytomegalovirus. In an earlier analysis of fewer than 700 of the donors, most TCR beta V segments appeared in productive rearrangements about 87% or about 30% of the time, broadly matching IMGT annotations. In a later analysis, several top co-occurrence clusters were reported to appear linked to parvovirus B19, influenza, CMV and Epstein-Barr virus. A later analysis found that TCR association rates varied across HLA loci, with DRB1 alleles showing the most associated TCRs and HLA-C alleles the fewest. Most TCR sequences were seen in very few donors, while some public TCRs were found in many individuals.

As to this clone: Its antigen has not been determined. No base quality information exists; no much larger clone differs at one position.

For this chain, trimming is 5 bases at the V end and 4 bases at the J end, and the number of junction bases without a gene match is 8. The CDR3 runs 15 residues from the cysteine to the phenylalanine. Just CDR3 DNA is preserved here, 45 bases in frame from base 1. CDR1 and CDR2, per the germline V gene, are SGHTA and FQGNSA. The cohort consisted of 600 or so healthy bone marrow donors. Cohort members were all nominally healthy when sampled, although unrecorded immune exposures were likely present. The donor tested CMV seropositive, placing the donor among the 250 to 300 seropositive members of the cohort. A peripheral blood sample was collected from each donor, and TCR beta sequencing was performed on peripheral blood mononuclear cells. Genomic DNA extraction from the blood cell samples was performed with the Qiagen DNeasy Blood Extraction Kit.

The chain is assembled from TRBV7-2 and TRBJ1-5, and 7 junctional nucleotides match TRBD1. Sequenced input: PBMCs. The TCR comes from a man in his forties or fifties in good health and CMV-seropositive. The DNA is TGTGCCAGCAGCCTAGGGGGGACAGAAAATCAGCCCCAGCATTTT. It codes for CASSLGGTENQPQHF.